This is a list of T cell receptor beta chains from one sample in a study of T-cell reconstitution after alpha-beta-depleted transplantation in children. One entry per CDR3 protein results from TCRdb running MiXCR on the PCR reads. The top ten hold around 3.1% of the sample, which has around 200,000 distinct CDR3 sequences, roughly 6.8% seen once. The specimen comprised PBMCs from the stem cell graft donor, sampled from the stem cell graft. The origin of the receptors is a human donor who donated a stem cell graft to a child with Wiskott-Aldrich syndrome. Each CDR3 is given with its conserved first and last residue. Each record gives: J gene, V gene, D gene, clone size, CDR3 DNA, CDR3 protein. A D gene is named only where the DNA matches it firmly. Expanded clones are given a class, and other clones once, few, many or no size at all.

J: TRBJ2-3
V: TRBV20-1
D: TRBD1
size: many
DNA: TGCAGTGCTAGACAGGGGGCTTGGGCAGATACGCAGTATTTT
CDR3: CSARQGAWADTQYF

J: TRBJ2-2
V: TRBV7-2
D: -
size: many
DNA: TGTGCCAGCAGCTTAGCTAACCAGGGCACCGGGGAGCTGTTTTTT
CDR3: CASSLANQGTGELFF

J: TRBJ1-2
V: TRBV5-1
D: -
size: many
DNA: TGCGCCAGCAGCCACGACAGGATTAACTATGGCTACACCTTC
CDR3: CASSHDRINYGYTF

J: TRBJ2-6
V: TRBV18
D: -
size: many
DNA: TGTGCCAGCTCACCCTGGACTGGAGGCTCCACCGGGGCCAACGTCCTGACTTTC
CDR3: CASSPWTGGSTGANVLTF

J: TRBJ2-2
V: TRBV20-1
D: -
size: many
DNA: TGCAGTGCTACAGCGGCAGTCACCGGGGAGCTGTTTTTT
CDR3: CSATAAVTGELFF

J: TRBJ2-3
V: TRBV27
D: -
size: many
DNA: TGTGCCAGCAGTTATAGTGTTTTGGGGGGAATAACGCAGTATTTT
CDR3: CASSYSVLGGITQYF

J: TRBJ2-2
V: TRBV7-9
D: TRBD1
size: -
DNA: TGTGCCAGCAGCACGGGACAGGGAGTCACCGGGGAGCTGTTTTTT
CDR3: CASSTGQGVTGELFF

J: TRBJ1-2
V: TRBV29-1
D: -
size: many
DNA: TGCAGCGGGGGGGGACTCCCTCACAACTATGGCTACACCTTC
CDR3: CSGGGLPHNYGYTF

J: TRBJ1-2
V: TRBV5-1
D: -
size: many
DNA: TGCGCCAGCAGCTTGGGAACTGGACGGAGCTATGGCTACACCTTC
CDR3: CASSLGTGRSYGYTF

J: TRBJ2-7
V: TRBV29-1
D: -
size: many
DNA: TGCAGCGTTGAAATGTCTTACGAGCAGTACTTC
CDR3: CSVEMSYEQYF

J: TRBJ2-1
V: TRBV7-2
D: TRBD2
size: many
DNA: TGTGCCAGCAGCTACCGGCCGGGAGGAGGCTCCTACAATGAGCAGTTCTTC
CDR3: CASSYRPGGGSYNEQFF

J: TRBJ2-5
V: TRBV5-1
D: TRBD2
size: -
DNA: TGCGCCAGCAACAGGGGACTAGCGGAACAAGAGACCCAGTACTTC
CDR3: CASNRGLAEQETQYF

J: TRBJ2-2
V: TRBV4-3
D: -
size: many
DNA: TGCGCCAGCAGCCAAGATCGGGGACTTACTACCGGGGAGCTGTTTTTT
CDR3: CASSQDRGLTTGELFF

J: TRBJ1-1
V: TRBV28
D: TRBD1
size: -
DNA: TGTGCCAGCAGTTACAGGGGGATGCCTGAAGCTTTCTTT
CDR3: CASSYRGMPEAFF

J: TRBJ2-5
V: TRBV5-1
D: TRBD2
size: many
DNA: TGCGCCAGCAGCCCCGGGGGGGCGGAGGAGACCCAGTACTTC
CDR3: CASSPGGAEETQYF

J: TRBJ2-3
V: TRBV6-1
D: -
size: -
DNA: TGTGCCAGCAGTGACCCGGGACTGCACACAGATACGCAGTATTTT
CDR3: CASSDPGLHTDTQYF

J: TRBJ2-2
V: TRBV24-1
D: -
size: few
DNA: TGTGCCACCAGTGACCTCCTGGCTGGCGGGGAGCTGTTTTTT
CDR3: CATSDLLAGGELFF

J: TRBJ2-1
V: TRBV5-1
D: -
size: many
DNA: TGCGCCAGCAGCCTTATACCGCCGGCTGGATTCTACAATGAGCAGTTCTTC
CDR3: CASSLIPPAGFYNEQFF

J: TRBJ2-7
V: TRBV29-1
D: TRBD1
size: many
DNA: TGCAGCGTTTCCCCGGGACAGGGAATGTACGAGCAGTACTTC
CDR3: CSVSPGQGMYEQYF

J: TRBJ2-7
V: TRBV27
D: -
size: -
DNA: TGTGCCAGCGCCGTACGAGGGCAGGTGGTCTACGAGCAGTACTTC
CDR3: CASAVRGQVVYEQYF

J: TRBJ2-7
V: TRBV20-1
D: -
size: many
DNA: TGCAGTGCTAGTCGTCAGGGGAGGTACGAGCAGTACTTC
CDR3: CSASRQGRYEQYF

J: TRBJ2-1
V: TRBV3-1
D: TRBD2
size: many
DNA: TGTGCCAGCAGCCCAAGGCGACTAGCGGGATCCTACAATGAGCAGTTCTTC
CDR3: CASSPRRLAGSYNEQFF